The entry below gives a single T cell receptor (beta chain) sequence along with its context. Its antigen is undetermined. The data originate from a study of chemoradiotherapy in HPV16-positive cancers. Study-wide results and caveats: In HPV16-positive patients, HPV-responsive T-cell expansion tracked better recurrence-free survival.

The CDR3 loop spans 13 amino acids. V was shortened by 5 bases and J by 1 base, with 8 bases between the two germline ends. Germline lookup yields CDR1 MNHEY and CDR2 SVGAGI. The table came from immunoSEQ multiplex PCR; TCRdb's copy has only in-frame clones and leaves some out. The data contain 5,500 to 7,000 clones, over 75% of them singletons. The sequencing used blood, collected from a patient who underwent chemoradiotherapy. This rearrangement joins TRBV6-5 to TRBJ1-1; D not resolved. The TCR was taken from a human donor with HPV-associated anogenital cancer. The CDR3 DNA reads TGTGCCAGCAGTGTGAAGGGGAACACTGAAGCTTTCTTT. It yields the protein CASSVKGNTEAFF.